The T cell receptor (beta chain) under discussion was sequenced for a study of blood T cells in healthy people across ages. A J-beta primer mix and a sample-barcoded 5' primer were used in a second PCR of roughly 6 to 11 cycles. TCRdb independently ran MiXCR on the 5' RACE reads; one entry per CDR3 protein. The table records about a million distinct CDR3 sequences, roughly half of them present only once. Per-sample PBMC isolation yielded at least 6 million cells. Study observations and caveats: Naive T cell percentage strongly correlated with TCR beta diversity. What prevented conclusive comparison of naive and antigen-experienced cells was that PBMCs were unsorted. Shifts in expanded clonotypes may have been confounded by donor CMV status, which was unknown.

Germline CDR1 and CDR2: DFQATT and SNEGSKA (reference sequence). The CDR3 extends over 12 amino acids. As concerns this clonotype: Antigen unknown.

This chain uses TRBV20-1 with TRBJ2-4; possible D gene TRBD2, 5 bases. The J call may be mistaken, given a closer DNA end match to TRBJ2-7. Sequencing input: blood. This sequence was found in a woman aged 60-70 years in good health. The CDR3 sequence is CSVPTRENEQYF. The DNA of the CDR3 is TGCAGTGTCCCGACGAGGGAGAACGAGCAGTACTTC.